This entry concerns a single T cell receptor (beta chain). This CDR3 has 14 residues. Between the trimmed V and J ends, which lost 1 base and 4 bases, there was a span of 10 bases. The V gene's germline CDR1 is SEHNR and CDR2 FQNEAQ (reference sequence). This sample was included in a study of neoadjuvant anti-PD-1 for oral cavity cancer. The protocol was immunoSEQ multiplex PCR, while the TCRdb copy is restricted to in-frame clones and leaves out a portion. Of around 17,000 clones listed, around two thirds are singletons. This sequence was found in a person aged 35 to 85 with oral cavity squamous cell carcinoma. The material sequenced was PBMCs, taken before nivolumab (anti-PD-1) treatment. The gene calls are TRBV7-9 and TRBJ2-5; TRBD1 might be the D (6 bases). CDR3 DNA: TGTGCCAGCAGCTTAGATGGGGGCGGAGAGACCCAGTACTTC. Amino acid sequence: CASSLDGGGETQYF.